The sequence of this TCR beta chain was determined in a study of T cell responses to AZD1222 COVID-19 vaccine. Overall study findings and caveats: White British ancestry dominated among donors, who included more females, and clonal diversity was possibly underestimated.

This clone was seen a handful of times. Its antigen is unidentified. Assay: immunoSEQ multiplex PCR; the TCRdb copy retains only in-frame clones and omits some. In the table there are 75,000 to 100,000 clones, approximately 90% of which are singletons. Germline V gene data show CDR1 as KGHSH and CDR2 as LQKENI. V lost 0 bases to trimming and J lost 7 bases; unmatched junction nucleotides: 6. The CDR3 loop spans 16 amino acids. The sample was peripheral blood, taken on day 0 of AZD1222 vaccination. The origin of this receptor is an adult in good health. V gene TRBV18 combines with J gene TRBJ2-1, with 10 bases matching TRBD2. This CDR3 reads CASSPPQREGINEQFF. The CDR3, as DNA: TGTGCCAGCTCACCACCCCAGCGGGAGGGTATAAATGAGCAGTTCTTC.